The source of this TCR beta chain is a study of T cell changes during pregnancy in multiple sclerosis. Clones were read by immunoSEQ multiplex PCR, and TCRdb kept only the in-frame ones, dropping some. The sample consists of 65,000 to 90,000 clones, 92% of them appearing once. This CDR3 is 17 amino acids long. Trimming left V 3 bases short and J 0 bases short, with 15 bases between. Germline CDR1 is LGHNA and CDR2 is YSLEER. The source was peripheral blood, collected before pregnancy. The chain uses TRBV4-3 and TRBJ2-1, with D maybe TRBD2 (6 bases). This receptor was obtained from a female donor with multiple sclerosis, enrolled in a pregnancy study. The CDR3 coding sequence is TGCGCCAGCAGCCACCCCCAGGCGGGGAGCTCCTACAATGAGCAGTTCTTC. Translated, it gives CASSHPQAGSSYNEQFF.